This T cell receptor (beta chain) was captured by sequencing in a study of blood T cell repertoires in COVID-19. About the research overall: Researchers got acute and convalescent COVID-19 samples from the United States, Italy and Spain. PBMCs, B-cell-depleted T cells, or T cells provided the cDNA or gDNA that made up the material.

Original processing notes: The authors estimated nucleated cell counts from reference gene primer amplification. Profiled with immunoSEQ multiplex PCR; TCRdb holds only in-frame clones, not every one. V, J and clone size reflect that table, while D and trimming were determined from the DNA. The table lists roughly 250,000 clones, approximately 82% of them singletons. The ends were cut back, 5 bases at V and 6 bases at J, with 13 bases in the middle. CDR1 MGHRA and CDR2 YSYEKL come from the germline V gene. The CDR3 has 13 amino acids. V gene TRBV4-1 combines with J gene TRBJ1-2; possible D gene TRBD1, 5 bases. This receptor was obtained from a man aged 40-55 years with active or convalescent COVID-19. Material: peripheral blood. CDR3 sequence: CASSTRGADGYTF. The CDR3 DNA reads as TGCGCCAGCAGCACAAGGGGCGCTGATGGCTACACCTTC.